The 19 T cell receptor beta chains below were found in one sample sequenced in a study of Graves' ophthalmopathy and Graves' hyperthyroidism. Amplification from RNA transcripts yielded the TCR beta CDR3 regions. HTBI primers were used in a first-round RT-PCR, which preceded a second-round multiplex PCR. TCRdb called the multiplex PCR reads again in MiXCR, with one record for every CDR3 protein. The sample lists some 1.1 million distinct CDR3 sequences, 35% to 40% seen once, with over 8.5% in the top ten. Input material: peripheral blood or thyroid tissue (not recorded which). These TCRs come from an adult man with Graves' hyperthyroidism.

In its sample, this clonotype was seen a few times. Here the CDR3 reads CASSPSREALHGELFF. In DNA form, the CDR3 reads TGTGCCAGCAGCCCCTCGAGGGAAGCCCTCCACGGGGAGCTGTTTTTT. The V and J genes are TRBV7-3 and TRBJ2-2; tentative D call: TRBD2 (5 bases). Between the trimmed V and J ends, which lost 5 bases and 7 bases, there was a span of 20 bases. CDR3 length equals 16 residues. Germline V gives CDR1 SGHTA, CDR2 FQGTGA.

This clonotype was found many times. The V and J genes are TRBV12-3 or TRBV12-4 and TRBJ1-1, with a possible D match to TRBD1 (6 bases). CDR3 size: 15 residues. Between the trimmed V and J ends, which lost 3 bases and 0 bases, there was a span of 11 bases. The CDR3 DNA is TGTGCCAGCAGTTTGGTCGGGGGCATGAACACTGAAGCTTTCTTT. Encoded protein: CASSLVGGMNTEAFF.

This chain joins TRBV20-1 and TRBJ1-5; 9 nucleotides align to TRBD1. The CDR3 sequence is 14 residues long. The J segment lost 3 bases and the V segment lost 6 bases, leaving 6 bases of the junction unmatched. Germline V gives CDR1 DFQATT, CDR2 SNEGSKA (reference sequence). This chain's CDR3 is CSAQDRGVNQPQHF. CDR3 nucleotide sequence: TGCAGTGCACAAGACAGGGGGGTCAATCAGCCCCAGCATTTT.

Ten or more counts support this clonotype. The genes are TRBV5-6 and TRBJ1-4; D is uncertain. CDR1 SGHDT and CDR2 YYEEEE come from the germline V gene. The CDR3 loop spans 12 amino acids. The germline V and J ends were trimmed by 3 bases and 7 bases, with 7 bases remaining between them. The CDR3 DNA reads TGTGCCAGCAGCTACAGTAGTGAAAAACTGTTTTTT. Translated: CASSYSSEKLFF.

This clonotype has at least ten counts. The V gene is TRBV11-2, the J gene TRBJ2-2, with 11 positions matching TRBD1. Trimming cost V 5 bases and J 7 bases; bases outside gene matches: 6. CDR3 length: 15 amino acids. CDR1 is SGHAT and CDR2 is FQNNGV in the germline V gene. The CDR3 DNA sequence: TGTGCCAGCAGCCCCGGGACAGGGGGGATCGGGGAGCTGTTTTTT. Encoded protein: CASSPGTGGIGELFF.

The chain links TRBV25-1 to TRBJ1-1, with D unresolved. V lost 4 bases and J 4 bases, leaving 13 bases between the germline ends. Germline V lookup: CDR1 MGHDK, CDR2 SYGVNS. The CDR3 spans 14 residues. The CDR3 DNA sequence: TGTGCCAGCAGTGCTAGCCGCGTTCCCACTGAAGCTTTCTTT. Protein sequence: CASSASRVPTEAFF.

This clonotype was seen at least ten times. This chain connects TRBV7-2 to TRBJ1-2; D remains unclear. The CDR3 contains 16 residues. CDR1 SGHTA and CDR2 FQGNSA come from the germline V gene. V lost 5 bases and J lost 5, with 21 bases in between. DNA of the CDR3: TGTGCCAGCAGCCAATTTCAGTTGAAGGGTCATTATGGCTACACCTTC. It yields the protein CASSQFQLKGHYGYTF. Filled out from reference TRBV7-2 and TRBJ1-2, the complete variable domain reads GAGVSQSPSNKVTEKGKDVELRCDPISGHTALYWYRQSLGQGLEFLIYFQGNSAPDKSGLPSDRFSAERTGGSVSTLTIQRTQQEDSAVYLCASSQFQLKGHYGYTFGSGTRLTVV.

The chain combines TRBV7-2 with TRBJ1-2, with 7 bases that match TRBD1. With 7 bases clipped from V and 8 bases from J, the junction kept 19 bases outside the gene matches. Germline V gives CDR1 SGHTA, CDR2 FQGNSA. The CDR3 length is 16 residues. The CDR3: CASNDRASGQEGGYTF. For the CDR3, the DNA is TGTGCCAGCAACGACCGAGCCTCTGGACAGGAGGGCGGCTACACCTTC.

In regard to this clonotype: Since a much larger clone is just one base distant, this may be a read error. The chain is built from TRBV7-2 and TRBJ2-7, with D maybe TRBD1 (5 bases). V gave up 5 bases and J gave up 9 bases, with 14 bases separating them. Per the germline V gene, CDR1 is SGHTA and CDR2 is FQGNSA. The CDR3 length is 12 residues. The CDR3 loop is CASSEAGMRQYF. The CDR3 coding sequence is TGTGCCAGCAGCGAAGCAGGGATGCGGCAGTACTTC.

This clonotype was counted at least ten times. The V and J genes are TRBV5-1 and TRBJ2-5; no reliable D call. Germline V gives CDR1 SGHRS, CDR2 YFSETQ. The V and J ends lost 4 bases and 5 bases respectively, with 15 bases between them. The CDR3 covers 14 residues. For the CDR3, the DNA is TGCGCCAGCAGCCGAGAGTCGGTGGGGGAGACCCAGTACTTC. Translating gives CASSRESVGETQYF.

This clonotype was detected many times. The chain combines TRBV6-5 with TRBJ1-5, with no clear D. This CDR3 comprises 13 residues. The germline V and J ends were trimmed by 9 bases and 2 bases, with 11 bases remaining between them. Germline loops: CDR1 MNHEY, CDR2 SVGAGI. The CDR3 coding sequence is TGTGCCAGTTACTTGGGAGGCAATCAGCCCCAGCATTTT. Translating it yields CASYLGGNQPQHF.

This clonotype was recorded once. The chain joins TRBV20-1 to TRBJ2-3; D might be TRBD2 (6 bases). Trimming pared 1 base from V and 10 bases from J, leaving 18 bases between. This CDR3 region has 14 residues. Per the germline V gene, CDR1 is DFQATT and CDR2 is SNEGSKA (reference sequence). This CDR3 reads CSARGLEGLRAQYF. CDR3 DNA: TGCAGTGCTAGAGGATTGGAGGGCCTAAGAGCGCAGTATTTT.

This clonotype was seen at least ten times. The rearrangement joins TRBV5-6 to TRBJ2-5; unclear D gene. V lost 4 bases and J lost 3, with 13 bases in between. The germline V gene has CDR1 SGHDT and CDR2 YYEEEE. The CDR3 consists of 14 residues. CDR3 sequence reads: CASSIPETEETQYF. The CDR3 nucleotides are TGTGCCAGCAGCATCCCGGAAACCGAAGAGACCCAGTACTTC.

V usage is TRBV15 and J usage is TRBJ2-7; TRBD2 matches at 12 bases. The CDR3 has 16 residues. V lost 3 bases to trimming and J lost 5 bases; unmatched junction nucleotides: 8. Germline loops: CDR1 LNHNV, CDR2 YYDKDF (reference sequence). CDR3 amino acids: CATSSLDGTSGHEQYF. CDR3 DNA: TGTGCCACCAGCAGCTTAGACGGGACTAGCGGGCACGAGCAGTACTTC.

This clonotype was seen repeatedly, ten times or more. DNA of the CDR3: TGTGCCAGCAGGCCAGGGGGATCTAATGAAAAACTGTTTTTT. It encodes CASRPGGSNEKLFF. The chain uses TRBV7-3 and TRBJ1-4, with 7 bases lining up with TRBD1. Trimming removed 6 bases from V and 3 bases from J; junction bases left unmatched: 4. The V gene's germline CDR1 is SGHTA and CDR2 FQGTGA. The CDR3 length is 14 residues.

This clonotype was seen only a few times. This sequence joins TRBV28 and TRBJ2-7; no clear D. Germline-derived CDR1 and CDR2 are MDHEN and SYDVKM. Between the trimmed V and J ends, which lost 7 bases and 0 bases, there was a span of 13 bases. This CDR3 has 14 amino acids. The CDR3 sequence is CASTGRLISYEQYF. CDR3 coding DNA: TGTGCCAGCACTGGGCGACTGATCTCCTACGAGCAGTACTTC.

This clonotype was counted ten times or more. The chain combines TRBV20-1 with TRBJ2-5, with D possibly matching TRBD2 (6 bases). The length of the CDR3 is 13 residues. Germline loops: CDR1 DFQATT, CDR2 SNEGSKA (reference sequence). Trimming took off 2 bases at V and 5 bases at J, with 12 bases between the two ends. CDR3 in DNA: TGCAGTGCTAGACTTGGGGGGTACGAGACCCAGTACTTC. Translation: CSARLGGYETQYF.

The chain carries TRBV20-1 and TRBJ2-5; 10 bases map to TRBD2. With 0 bases clipped from V and 0 bases from J, the junction kept 10 bases outside the gene matches. CDR1 and CDR2 (germline): DFQATT, SNEGSKA (reference sequence). The CDR3 is 18 amino acids. CDR3 in amino acids: CSARDPGRTSGHQETQYF. The CDR3 DNA follows: TGCAGTGCTAGAGATCCCGGTCGGACTAGCGGACACCAAGAGACCCAGTACTTC.

The rearrangement links TRBV9 to TRBJ1-1; TRBD1 is a possible D gene (6 bases). The length of the CDR3 is 14 residues. CDR1 SGDLS and CDR2 YYNGEE come from the germline V gene. Trimming pared 4 bases from V and 1 base from J, leaving 11 bases between. CDR3 in amino acids: CASSLLDRNTEAFF. CDR3 DNA: TGTGCCAGCAGCCTCCTGGACAGGAACACTGAAGCTTTCTTT.